These 5 T cell receptor beta chains came from one sample sequenced in a study of cytomegalovirus exposure and HLA in healthy donors. The PCR ran on 60 Vbeta and 13 Jbeta primers. Assay: immunoSEQ multiplex PCR; the TCRdb copy retains only in-frame clones and omits some. The sample has some 100,000 clones; roughly 80% are singletons. The sequenced sample consisted of PBMCs. The receptor source for this set is a man aged 35 to 55 in good health and CMV-seronegative.

The rearrangement links TRBV19 to TRBJ1-4, with D hard to call. Germline CDR1 is LNHDA and CDR2 is SQIVND (reference sequence). The CDR3 contains 16 residues. Trimming pared 5 bases from V and 0 bases from J, leaving 13 bases between. The CDR3 DNA reads TGTGCCAGTAGTTTTAACGGGAAAGCAACTAATGAAAAACTGTTTTTT. Amino acid sequence: CASSFNGKATNEKLFF.

The rearrangement uses TRBV9 and TRBJ2-1; 10 positions agree with TRBD2. The germline V gene encodes CDR1 SGDLS and CDR2 YYNGEE. The ends lost 4 bases at V and 2 bases at J; junction bases unmatched: 3. The CDR3 consists of 15 residues. The CDR3 sequence: CASSLGLAPYNEQFF. The CDR3 DNA is TGTGCCAGCAGCTTGGGACTAGCGCCCTACAATGAGCAGTTCTTC.

This clone has more than one count but fewer than ten. The chain couples TRBV2 to TRBJ1-1, with D unresolved. Trimming stripped 4 bases from V and 6 bases from J, with 12 bases between. This CDR3 comprises 13 residues. Looked up from germline, CDR1 is SNHLY and CDR2 is FYNNEI. The CDR3 DNA is TGTGCCAGCAGTGTCGGGGAATACGCTGAAGCTTTCTTT. Protein: CASSVGEYAEAFF.

This clone was detected only once. The V and J genes are TRBV29-1 and TRBJ1-2, with 8 bases aligning to TRBD1. Germline assignment: CDR1 SQVTM and CDR2 ANQGSEA. The CDR3 contains 13 residues. J gave up 7 bases and V 6 bases, and 10 bases lay outside the gene matches. The CDR3 is CSVQTQGAGGYTF. The DNA of the CDR3 is TGCAGCGTCCAAACTCAGGGGGCCGGTGGCTACACCTTC.

The genes are TRBV5-1 and TRBJ1-5; D call uncertain. The V gene lost 0 bases and the J gene lost 3 bases, with 10 bases spanning the gap. This CDR3 contains 15 residues. Looked up from germline, CDR1 is SGHRS and CDR2 is YFSETQ. CDR3 region: CASSLVAGSNQPQHF. The CDR3 DNA reads TGCGCCAGCAGCTTGGTAGCCGGCTCCAATCAGCCCCAGCATTTT.